The sample holds one count of the clone carrying this T cell receptor beta chain. The antigen remains undetermined. The assay was immunoSEQ multiplex PCR, and TCRdb's table has in-frame clones only and misses some. The sample contains 60,000 to 80,000 clones, 85% to 95% of which appear only once. This entry belongs to a study of cytomegalovirus exposure and HLA in healthy donors. Study results and caveats: Investigators reported 150 to 200 TCR beta chains as tied to cytomegalovirus.

The CDR3 loop spans 14 amino acids. In germline, CDR1 is SGHAT, CDR2 FQNNGV. Trimming pared 1 base from V and 3 bases from J, leaving 10 bases between. This TCR was sampled from a woman aged 18-29 years in good health and CMV-seropositive. The chain has TRBV11-2 and TRBJ2-7; D is ambiguous. Sequencing was done on a sample of PBMCs. CDR3 sequence (DNA): TGTGCCAGCAGCTTAGTGGTATCCAGCTACGAGCAGTACTTC. This sequence encodes CASSLVVSSYEQYF.